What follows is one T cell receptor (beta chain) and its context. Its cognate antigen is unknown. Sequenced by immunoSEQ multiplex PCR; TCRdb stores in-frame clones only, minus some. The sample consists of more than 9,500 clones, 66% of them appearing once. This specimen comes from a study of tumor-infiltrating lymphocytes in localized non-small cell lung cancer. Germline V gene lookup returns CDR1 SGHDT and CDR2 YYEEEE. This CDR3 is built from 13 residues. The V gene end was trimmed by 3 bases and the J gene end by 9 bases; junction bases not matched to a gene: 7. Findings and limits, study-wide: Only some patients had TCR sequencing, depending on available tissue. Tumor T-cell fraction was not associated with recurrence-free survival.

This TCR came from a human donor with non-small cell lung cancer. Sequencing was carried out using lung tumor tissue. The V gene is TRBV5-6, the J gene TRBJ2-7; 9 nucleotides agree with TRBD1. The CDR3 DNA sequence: TGTGCCAGCAGCTCAGGACAGGGGAAGTGGCAGTACTTC. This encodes CASSSGQGKWQYF.